This entry describes one T cell receptor beta chain. Antigen unknown. The data originate from a study of cytomegalovirus exposure and HLA in healthy donors. Notes on the study in general: A few chains linked to CMV were shown in vitro to be specific for CMV antigens. Most observed TCR sequences were rare, whereas some public TCRs were detected in many donors. Researchers counted roughly 150 TCR beta chains as cytomegalovirus-associated.

The method was immunoSEQ multiplex PCR; TCRdb's version includes in-frame clones alone and lacks a portion of them. The sample lists 95,000 to 150,000 clones, around 94% occurring once. The length of the CDR3 is 17 residues. J was trimmed by 4 bases and V by 4 bases; bases with no gene match: 11. Germline assignment: CDR1 MDHEN and CDR2 SYDVKM. The TCR comes from a woman between 18 and 29 years old in good health and CMV-seronegative. The chain joins TRBV28 to TRBJ2-1, with 9 bases that match TRBD2. Specimen: PBMCs. CDR3 nucleotides: TGTGCCAGCAGTTCGAGTAGCGGGAGCATTAAATACAATGAGCAGTTCTTC. Its protein product is CASSSSSGSIKYNEQFF.